The 26 T cell receptor beta chains below all came from one sample that was sequenced in a study of blood T cell repertoires in COVID-19. The assay was immunoSEQ multiplex PCR, and TCRdb's table has in-frame clones only and misses some. The sample lists about 200,000 clones; approximately 82% were seen once. The sample was PBMCs or T cells enriched from blood (not recorded which). Every receptor here comes from a man in his forties or fifties who had recovered from COVID-19.

V gene TRBV5-6 combines with J gene TRBJ2-5; 13 bases agree with TRBD2. This CDR3 is built from 14 residues. The ends lost 5 bases at V and 5 bases at J; junction bases unmatched: 3. Germline assignment: CDR1 SGHDT and CDR2 YYEEEE. The CDR3 DNA reads as TGTGCCAGCAGACTAGCGGGGGGGCCGGAGACCCAGTACTTC. It encodes CASRLAGGPETQYF.

The V and J genes are TRBV21-1 and TRBJ2-3; TRBD2 is taken as the D call from the table, unchecked against the DNA. TRBV21-1 is noted as a pseudogene. There are 17 residues in the CDR3. CDR3 residues: CASSKETSGSRSDTQYF. The DNA for the CDR3 is TGTGCCAGCAGCAAAGAGACTAGCGGGAGTAGGTCAGATACGCAGTATTTT.

J is TRBJ2-7 and V is TRBV11-2, with TRBD1 identical over 7 bases. V lost 1 base, J lost 6 bases, and 6 bases stayed unmatched. Germline loops: CDR1 SGHAT, CDR2 FQNNGV. CDR3 length equals 14 residues. CDR3 in DNA: TGTGCCAGCAGCTTAGGACCGACAGGGTTCGAGCAGTACTTC. As protein: CASSLGPTGFEQYF.

The genes are TRBV7-9 and TRBJ1-5; possible D gene TRBD1, 6 bases. This CDR3 is built from 14 residues. Germline V gene sequence: CDR1 SEHNR, CDR2 FQNEAQ (reference sequence). V lost 1 base to trimming and J lost 11 bases, with 15 bases between them. The CDR3 DNA is TGTGCCAGCAGCTTAGGGGGGCGTGTAGAGGCCCAGCATTTT. Translating it yields CASSLGGRVEAQHF.

J is TRBJ1-6 and V is TRBV7-2; D gene unclear. The V end was cut by 6 bases, the J end by 8 bases, with 14 bases between. The CDR3 has 14 residues. The germline V gene encodes CDR1 SGHTA and CDR2 FQGNSA. CDR3 residues: CASSSNRRDSPLHF. CDR3 sequence (DNA): TGTGCCAGCAGTTCAAACCGCCGAGATTCACCCCTCCACTTT.

The gene calls are TRBV7-2 and TRBJ2-3, with TRBD2 as a possible D gene (6 bases). Trimming shortened V by 3 bases and J by 0 bases, and 7 bases separated the two germline ends. Germline V gene data show CDR1 as SGHTA and CDR2 as FQGNSA. The CDR3 covers 14 residues. The CDR3 sequence is CASSLGLSTDTQYF. Here the CDR3 DNA reads TGTGCCAGCAGCTTGGGACTTAGCACAGATACGCAGTATTTT. Using reference TRBV7-2 and TRBJ2-3 for the parts outside the CDR3, the full variable domain is GAGVSQSPSNKVTEKGKDVELRCDPISGHTALYWYRQSLGQGLEFLIYFQGNSAPDKSGLPSDRFSAERTGGSVSTLTIQRTQQEDSAVYLCASSLGLSTDTQYFGPGTRLTVL.

This clone came up once. V gene TRBV4-3 combines with J gene TRBJ1-4, with D possibly TRBD1 on 5 matching bases. Trimming left V 4 bases short and J 13 bases short, with 13 bases between. Germline V gene lookup returns CDR1 LGHNA and CDR2 YSLEER. CDR3 length: 12 residues. CDR3 loop: CASSLDRGGLFF. Written as DNA, the CDR3 is TGCGCCAGCAGCCTCGACCGGGGGGGACTGTTTTTT.

This sequence joins TRBV27 and TRBJ1-1; D is possibly TRBD1 (6 bases). The CDR3 consists of 16 residues. Trimming removed 7 bases at V and 0 bases at J, with 18 bases between. Germline V gene sequence: CDR1 MNHEY, CDR2 SMNVEV (reference sequence). In nucleotides, the CDR3 is TGTGCCAGCATAATGAGGGGGTCAATAATGAACACTGAAGCTTTCTTT. Protein product: CASIMRGSIMNTEAFF.

The chain employs TRBV3-1 (or the pseudogene TRBV3-2) and TRBJ2-2, with D possibly TRBD1 on 5 matching bases. The ends were cut back, 8 bases at V and 5 bases at J, with 15 bases in the middle. The CDR3 is made up of 14 amino acids. Germline values: CDR1 LGHDT, CDR2 YNNKEL (reference sequence). The CDR3 loop is CASSIQGRTGELFF. The DNA for the CDR3 is TGTGCCAGCTCTATCCAGGGAAGAACCGGGGAGCTGTTTTTT.

DNA of the CDR3: TGTGCCAGCAGCCAAGCTTGGGGGGGAGGGCCCGCCGGGGAGCTGTTTTTT. It is translated as CASSQAWGGGPAGELFF. The rearrangement links TRBV4-2 to TRBJ2-2; 7 nucleotides align to TRBD2. The CDR3 spans 17 residues. The trim removed 1 base at V and 6 bases at J, leaving 11 bases unmatched. Germline V gene sequence: CDR1 LGHNA, CDR2 YNFKEQ.

This chain connects TRBV7-2 to TRBJ1-1; TRBD1 matches at 10 bases. This CDR3 spans 15 amino acids. Per the germline V gene, CDR1 is SGHTA and CDR2 is FQGNSA. Germline trimming cut 4 bases from V and 8 bases from J; bases unmatched to any gene: 10. CDR3: CASSYRTDRGIEAFF. The CDR3 DNA follows: TGTGCCAGCAGCTACCGGACGGACAGGGGGATAGAAGCTTTCTTT.

This clone was seen a handful of times. The J gene is TRBJ1-1, the V gene TRBV11-2; D not resolved. The CDR3 sequence is 13 residues long. Trimming removed 5 bases from V and 6 bases from J, with 13 bases in between. Germline values: CDR1 SGHAT, CDR2 FQNNGV. CDR3 sequence: CASSTQYQAEAFF. CDR3 coding DNA: TGTGCCAGCAGCACGCAGTATCAGGCTGAAGCTTTCTTT.

The V gene is TRBV4-2, the J gene TRBJ1-1; D gene uncertain. CDR1 is LGHNA and CDR2 is YNFKEQ in the germline V gene. Deletions cut 4 bases from V and 3 bases from J, with 18 bases between. CDR3 length: 16 amino acids. CDR3 coding DNA: TGTGCCAGCAGCCGGGGTGTTGCGGGTTGGGACACTGAAGCTTTCTTT. Residues: CASSRGVAGWDTEAFF.

This clone was counted a few times. Here the CDR3 reads CASSLRGTDTQYF. The CDR3 region has the DNA TGTGCCAGCAGCCTCCGGGGCACAGATACGCAGTATTTT. The chain carries TRBV9 and TRBJ2-3; D is unclear. V was clipped by 4 bases and J by 1 base, with 7 bases between them. The CDR3 is made up of 13 amino acids. Per germline, CDR1 SGDLS and CDR2 YYNGEE.

The sample holds a few counts of this clone. The chain recombines TRBV6-5 with TRBJ1-1; D is perhaps TRBD1 (6 bases). The V gene lost 5 bases and the J gene lost 4 bases, with 14 bases spanning the gap. The germline V gene has CDR1 MNHEY and CDR2 SVGAGI. The CDR3 is 14 residues long. CDR3 residues: CASSPDRRTTEAFF. The CDR3, as DNA: TGTGCCAGCAGTCCCGACAGGAGGACCACTGAAGCTTTCTTT.

The J gene is TRBJ1-6, the V gene TRBV7-3; the match to TRBD1 covers 8 bases. The CDR3 is made up of 16 amino acids. The trim removed 4 bases at V and 7 bases at J, leaving 9 bases unmatched. Germline-derived CDR1 and CDR2 are SGHTA and FQGTGA. This chain's CDR3 is CASSYSSDRGNSPLHF. CDR3 sequence (DNA): TGTGCCAGCAGCTACTCATCAGACAGGGGAAATTCACCCCTCCACTTT.

The rearrangement links TRBV9 to TRBJ1-6; D gene uncertain. From germline, CDR1 is SGDLS and CDR2 YYNGEE. Trimming removed 3 bases at V and 0 bases at J, with 19 bases between. This CDR3 spans 19 amino acids. CDR3 DNA: TGTGCCAGCAGCGCCTCCACCCACCGCGGGAGCTCCTATAATTCACCCCTCCACTTT. Protein: CASSASTHRGSSYNSPLHF. The whole variable domain, filled in from reference TRBV9 and TRBJ1-6, reads DSGVTQTPKHLITATGQRVTLRCSPRSGDLSVYWYQQSLDQGLQFLIQYYNGEERAKGNILERFSAQQFPDLHSELNLSSLELGDSALYFCASSASTHRGSSYNSPLHFGNGTRLTVT.

The rearrangement links TRBV28 to TRBJ1-4, with TRBD1 identical over 10 bases. Losses at the gene ends were 6 bases for V and 8 bases for J; bases not matched to a gene: 6. This CDR3 has 14 amino acids. The germline gives CDR1 MDHEN, CDR2 SYDVKM. The CDR3 nucleotides are TGTGCCAGCAGGTCGGGGACAGGGGTCGAAAAACTGTTTTTT. Encoded protein: CASRSGTGVEKLFF.

J is TRBJ1-1 and V is TRBV11-2; no definite D call. The CDR3 length is 13 residues. Germline V lookup: CDR1 SGHAT, CDR2 FQNNGV. The germline V and J ends were trimmed by 5 bases and 3 bases, with 10 bases remaining between them. This CDR3 reads CASSNRRDTEAFF. Here the CDR3 DNA reads TGTGCCAGCAGCAACCGGCGGGACACTGAAGCTTTCTTT.

The genes are TRBV10-1 and TRBJ2-6, with 10 bases lining up with TRBD1. The V gene's germline CDR1 is WNHNN and CDR2 SYGVQD (reference sequence). There are 17 residues in the CDR3. The J segment lost 0 bases and the V segment lost 4 bases, leaving 3 bases of the junction unmatched. CDR3 amino acids: CASSGTGGTSGANVLTF. CDR3 DNA: TGCGCCAGCAGTGGGACAGGGGGGACCTCTGGGGCCAACGTCCTGACTTTC.

In its sample, this clone was seen a few times. The genes are TRBV2 and TRBJ1-2, with TRBD1 identical over 11 bases. This CDR3 has 16 amino acids. Germline CDR1 reads SNHLY; CDR2 reads FYNNEI. Trimming at V came to 5 bases and at J to 1 base, leaving 6 bases not matched to a gene. The CDR3 DNA follows: TGTGCCAGCAGTCAGGGACAGGGGGGGGATAACTATGGCTACACCTTC. Its translation: CASSQGQGGDNYGYTF.

This chain uses TRBV5-1 with TRBJ1-4; D gene ambiguous. The germline V gene encodes CDR1 SGHRS and CDR2 YFSETQ. There are 15 residues in the CDR3. V dropped 3 bases and J dropped 8 bases, with 17 bases sitting between them. CDR3 residues: CASSSLDPAREKLFF. The CDR3 bases are TGCGCCAGCAGCTCCCTCGACCCGGCGCGGGAAAAACTGTTTTTT.

The genes are TRBV7-9 and TRBJ1-1, with 10 bases matching TRBD1. Germline CDR1 and CDR2: SEHNR and FQNEAQ (reference sequence). CDR3 size: 15 residues. V lost 3 bases, J lost 1 base, and 2 bases stayed unmatched. The CDR3 reads CASSLGQGTNTEAFF. The CDR3 DNA sequence: TGTGCCAGCAGCTTGGGACAGGGGACGAACACTGAAGCTTTCTTT.

J is TRBJ2-3 and V is TRBV5-1; 11 bases align to TRBD2. Germline CDR1 reads SGHRS; CDR2 reads YFSETQ. V gave up 1 base and J gave up 5 bases; unmatched junction bases: 12. The CDR3 extends over 18 amino acids. CDR3 region: CASSLPTVAGGSVDTQYF. Written as DNA, the CDR3 is TGCGCCAGCAGCTTGCCCACCGTAGCGGGGGGGTCTGTAGATACGCAGTATTTT.

The chain employs TRBV5-4 and TRBJ1-3, with 10 bases matching TRBD1. Germline lookup yields CDR1 SGHNT and CDR2 YYREEE (reference sequence). V was clipped by 0 bases and J by 0 bases; unmatched bases: 6. The CDR3 runs to 18 residues. DNA for the CDR3: TGTGCCAGCAGCTTGGAGGACAGGGGGATTAGCTCTGGAAACACCATATATTTT. This gives the protein CASSLEDRGISSGNTIYF.

The CDR3 region is CAWRIKQGNGVHNEQFF. In DNA, the CDR3 is TGTGCCTGGCGTATAAAACAGGGAAATGGGGTCCACAATGAGCAGTTCTTC. The chain uses TRBV30 and TRBJ2-1; TRBD1 might be the D (6 bases). Per the germline V gene, CDR1 is GTSNPN and CDR2 is SVGIG (reference sequence). This CDR3 is 17 amino acids long. Trimming removed 5 bases at V and 5 bases at J, with 25 bases between.